A selection of T cell receptor beta chains follows, all from one sample in a study of identical twins' blood T cells. TCRdb re-derived calls from the 5' RACE reads in MiXCR, one entry per CDR3 protein. The data hold 300,000 to 400,000 distinct CDR3 sequences, with around 30% observed a single time. The sample consisted of PBMCs. The receptors derive from a woman aged 18 to 55 in good health. The CDR3 runs from the conserved cysteine through the conserved F or W. D genes are given only for firm matches. For some rows the clone size is stated as once, few or many, or as a class when expanded; others skip it.

>TRBV7-2|15|many|NA|TRBJ2-2
TGTGCCAGCAAGTACCGGGACGCAGAAACCGGGGAGCTGTTTTTT
CASKYRDAETGELFF
>TRBV5-1|15|NA|TRBD1|TRBJ2-1
TGCGCCAGCAGTCGACAGGGAAGGGGCTACAATGAGCAGTTCTTC
CASSRQGRGYNEQFF
>TRBV7-9|12|NA|NA|TRBJ1-1
TGTGCCAGCAGTGCCCAGCCCTATGAAGCTTTCTTT
CASSAQPYEAFF
>TRBV5-1|14|few|NA|TRBJ2-7
TGCGCCAGCAGCTGGACAGTACAGAACTACGAGCAGTACTTC
CASSWTVQNYEQYF
>TRBV12-3/TRBV12-4|16|NA|TRBD1|TRBJ2-7
TGTGCCAGCAGTTACCTCAGCGGACAGGGCTCCTACGAGCAGTACTTC
CASSYLSGQGSYEQYF
>TRBV12-3/TRBV12-4|15|few|TRBD1|TRBJ2-4
TGTGCCAGCAGTCCCGGGACAGGAGTCAAAAACATTCAGTACTTC
CASSPGTGVKNIQYF
>TRBV10-3|14|NA|NA|TRBJ1-4
TGTGCCATCAGCTCACAGGGTGGGGAAGAAAAACTGTTTTTT
CAISSQGGEEKLFF
>TRBV2|15|NA|NA|TRBJ2-1
TGTGCCAGCGGCCTCGGGGCGGGAAATTCTAATGAGCAGTTCTTC
CASGLGAGNSNEQFF
>TRBV5-1|15|NA|NA|TRBJ1-4
TGCGCCAGCAGCATATCGACAGGAGTTAATGAAAAACTGTTTTTT
CASSISTGVNEKLFF
>TRBV20-1|15|few|TRBD2|TRBJ2-7
TGCAGTGCTAGGAGAAAGACTAGCGGCCTATACGAGCAGTACTTC
CSARRKTSGLYEQYF
>TRBV20-1|13|few|NA|TRBJ2-3
TGCAGTGCTAGAGATGAATCCACAGATACGCAGTATTTT
CSARDESTDTQYF
>TRBV20-1|16|NA|TRBD2|TRBJ2-3
TGCAGTGCTAACCGCCGACTAGCGGGGGACACAGATACGCAGTATTTT
CSANRRLAGDTDTQYF
>TRBV20-1|14|few|NA|TRBJ2-7
TGCAGTGCTAGAGGTGACGGGACTTTCTACGAGCAGTACTTC
CSARGDGTFYEQYF
>TRBV20-1|13|NA|NA|TRBJ2-3
TGCAGTGACCCGCTACTAGTTACAGATACGCAGTATTTT
CSDPLLVTDTQYF
>TRBV11-2|16|NA|TRBD2|TRBJ2-2
TGTGCCAGCAGCACTTGGACTAGCGGGAATCCCGGGGAGCTGTTTTTT
CASSTWTSGNPGELFF
>TRBV20-1|15|NA|TRBD1|TRBJ1-6
TGCAGTGCGCGACTATCGGGACAGAATAATTCACCCCTCCACTTT
CSARLSGQNNSPLHF
>TRBV4-1|14|few|NA|TRBJ1-2
TGCGCCAGCAGCCAAGTCTACGGAAACTATGGCTACACCTTC
CASSQVYGNYGYTF
>TRBV7-2|12|NA|NA|TRBJ2-1
TGTGCCAGCAGCTTAATGTACAGCGAGCAGTTCTTC
CASSLMYSEQFF
>TRBV5-1|13|few|NA|TRBJ2-2
TGCGCCAGCGGACAAGAGAACACCGGGGAGCTGTTTTTT
CASGQENTGELFF
>TRBV7-2|15|few|NA|TRBJ2-7
TGTGCCAGCAGCTTAGGGTCCGTGTACTCCTACGAGCAGTACTTC
CASSLGSVYSYEQYF
>TRBV29-1|12|many|NA|TRBJ1-1
TGCAGCGTTGTGGAAACGAACACTGAAGCTTTCTTT
CSVVETNTEAFF
>TRBV27|13|NA|NA|TRBJ2-7
TGTGCCAGCAGTCCAATGATGGGGACCGAGCAGTACTTC
CASSPMMGTEQYF
>TRBV10-3|16|NA|NA|TRBJ2-3
TGTGCCATCAGTGAGCCTTGGAGGGGTATAACAGATACGCAGTATTTT
CAISEPWRGITDTQYF
>TRBV2|12|many|NA|TRBJ2-3
TGTGCCAGCACCGAGGGTCGAAATACGCAGTATTTT
CASTEGRNTQYF
>TRBV7-6|16|NA|NA|TRBJ1-1
TGTGCCAGCAGCTTAGGGTATCACGACCAGAACACTGAAGCTTTCTTT
CASSLGYHDQNTEAFF
>TRBV11-2|12|NA|NA|TRBJ1-1
TGTGCCAGCAGCTTAGGTGGAGAGGAAGCTTTCTTT
CASSLGGEEAFF
>TRBV27|16|many|TRBD1|TRBJ1-5
TGTGCCAGCAGTTGGTCCGGGACAGCCCCCAATCAGCCCCAGCATTTT
CASSWSGTAPNQPQHF
>TRBV2|14|few|TRBD2|TRBJ2-3
TGTGCCAGCCCACTAGCGGGGGGGCAAGATACGCAGTATTTT
CASPLAGGQDTQYF
>TRBV5-1|14|many|NA|TRBJ1-4
TGCGCCAGCAGCTTGAGGAGCTCTAATGAAAAACTGTTTTTT
CASSLRSSNEKLFF
>TRBV5-1|14|NA|NA|TRBJ1-5
TGCGCCAGCAGCTCCGGGACAACCGATCAGCCCCAGCATTTT
CASSSGTTDQPQHF